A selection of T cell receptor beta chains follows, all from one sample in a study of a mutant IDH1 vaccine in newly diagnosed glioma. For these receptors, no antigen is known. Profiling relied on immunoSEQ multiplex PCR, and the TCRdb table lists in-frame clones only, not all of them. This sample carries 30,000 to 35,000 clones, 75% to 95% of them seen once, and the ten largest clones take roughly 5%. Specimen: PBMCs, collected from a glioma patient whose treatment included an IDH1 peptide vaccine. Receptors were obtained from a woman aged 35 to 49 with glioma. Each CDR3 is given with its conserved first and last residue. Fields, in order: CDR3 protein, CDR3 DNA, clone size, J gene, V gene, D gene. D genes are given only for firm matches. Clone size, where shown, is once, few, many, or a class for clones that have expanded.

CDR3aa: CASSYSPGSRRYTF; CDR3nt: TGTGCCAGCAGTTACTCGCCCGGGAGTCGGCGCTACACCTTC; abundance: .; j_gene: TRBJ1-2; v_gene: TRBV6-5; d_gene: .
CDR3aa: CASSERWQGELGTEAFF; CDR3nt: TGTGCCAGCAGTGAACGGTGGCAGGGGGAGTTGGGCACTGAAGCTTTCTTT; abundance: .; j_gene: TRBJ1-1; v_gene: TRBV6-1; d_gene: TRBD1
CDR3aa: CASRTGTGSTGELFF; CDR3nt: TGTGCCAGCAGAACAGGGACAGGTTCTACCGGGGAGCTGTTTTTT; abundance: .; j_gene: TRBJ2-2; v_gene: TRBV13; d_gene: TRBD1
CDR3aa: CATKQRGGGYTF; CDR3nt: TGTGCCACTAAACAACGGGGCGGGGGCTACACCTTC; abundance: .; j_gene: TRBJ1-2; v_gene: TRBV19; d_gene: .
CDR3aa: CASSLAGSGNTIYF; CDR3nt: TGTGCCAGCAGCTTAGCCGGGTCTGGAAACACCATATATTTT; abundance: few; j_gene: TRBJ1-3; v_gene: TRBV7-9; d_gene: .
CDR3aa: CASSLRTSGDVLETQYF; CDR3nt: TGTGCCAGCAGCTTGCGGACTAGCGGGGACGTGTTGGAGACCCAGTACTTC; abundance: .; j_gene: TRBJ2-5; v_gene: TRBV5-4; d_gene: TRBD2
CDR3aa: CASSFWDGDTEAFF; CDR3nt: TGTGCCAGCAGTTTCTGGGACGGGGACACTGAAGCTTTCTTT; abundance: .; j_gene: TRBJ1-1; v_gene: TRBV7-2; d_gene: .
CDR3aa: CASSEFGTENTEAFF; CDR3nt: TGTGCCAGTAGTGAATTTGGGACAGAGAACACTGAAGCTTTCTTT; abundance: .; j_gene: TRBJ1-1; v_gene: TRBV19; d_gene: TRBD1
CDR3aa: CASLQGTYYNEQFF; CDR3nt: TGTGCCAGCTTACAAGGGACGTACTACAATGAGCAGTTCTTC; abundance: .; j_gene: TRBJ2-1; v_gene: TRBV6-6; d_gene: .
CDR3aa: CASRYQPGEASNEQFF; CDR3nt: TGCGCCAGCAGGTACCAGCCTGGGGAGGCGAGCAATGAGCAGTTCTTC; abundance: .; j_gene: TRBJ2-1; v_gene: TRBV5-1; d_gene: .
CDR3aa: CASSEELVSNTDTQYF; CDR3nt: TGTGCCAGCAGTGAGGAACTAGTTTCCAACACAGATACGCAGTATTTT; abundance: .; j_gene: TRBJ2-3; v_gene: TRBV2; d_gene: .
CDR3aa: CASSYSSRVPEAFF; CDR3nt: TGTGCCAGCAGTTACTCTTCTAGGGTTCCTGAAGCTTTCTTT; abundance: .; j_gene: TRBJ1-1; v_gene: TRBV6-5; d_gene: .
CDR3aa: CASSLGTSGSTDTQYF; CDR3nt: TGCGCCAGCAGCTTAGGGACTAGCGGGAGTACAGATACGCAGTATTTT; abundance: .; j_gene: TRBJ2-3; v_gene: TRBV5-1; d_gene: TRBD2
CDR3aa: CASPLTGPPYNEQFF; CDR3nt: TGTGCCAGCCCCCTAACAGGGCCCCCCTACAATGAGCAGTTCTTC; abundance: .; j_gene: TRBJ2-1; v_gene: TRBV2; d_gene: .
CDR3aa: CAVHRGWKTEAFF; CDR3nt: TGTGCCGTACACAGGGGGTGGAAAACTGAAGCTTTCTTT; abundance: few; j_gene: TRBJ1-1; v_gene: TRBV30; d_gene: TRBD1
CDR3aa: CASSYVLTSEQFF; CDR3nt: TGTGCCAGCAGTTACGTTTTAACATCCGAGCAGTTCTTC; abundance: .; j_gene: TRBJ2-1; v_gene: TRBV6-6; d_gene: .
CDR3aa: CASNDRGREQYF; CDR3nt: TGTGCCAGCAACGACAGGGGGAGAGAGCAGTACTTC; abundance: .; j_gene: TRBJ2-7; v_gene: TRBV28; d_gene: TRBD1
CDR3aa: CASSQEISRGSEKLFF; CDR3nt: TGCGCCAGCAGCCAAGAGATCTCCCGAGGGAGTGAAAAACTGTTTTTT; abundance: .; j_gene: TRBJ1-4; v_gene: TRBV4-1; d_gene: .
CDR3aa: CASSLEDRHSGNTIYF; CDR3nt: TGTGCCAGCAGCCTAGAAGACAGGCACTCTGGAAACACCATATATTTT; abundance: .; j_gene: TRBJ1-3; v_gene: TRBV7-6; d_gene: .
CDR3aa: CATAGVSGSNQPQHF; CDR3nt: TGTGCCACTGCAGGGGTATCGGGTAGCAATCAGCCCCAGCATTTT; abundance: .; j_gene: TRBJ1-5; v_gene: TRBV6-1; d_gene: .
CDR3aa: CASSKEDSSYGYTF; CDR3nt: TGTGCCAGCAGCAAAGAGGACAGCAGCTATGGCTACACCTTC; abundance: .; j_gene: TRBJ1-2; v_gene: TRBV7-2; d_gene: .
CDR3aa: CASSLGPLPDTQYF; CDR3nt: TGCGCCAGCAGCTTGGGACCCCTTCCCGATACGCAGTATTTT; abundance: .; j_gene: TRBJ2-3; v_gene: TRBV5-1; d_gene: .
CDR3aa: CASSDRGGATEAFF; CDR3nt: TGTGCCAGCAGCGACAGGGGAGGGGCCACTGAAGCTTTCTTT; abundance: .; j_gene: TRBJ1-1; v_gene: TRBV6-5; d_gene: TRBD1
CDR3aa: CASRSLAGVYNEQFF; CDR3nt: TGTGCCAGCAGATCCCTAGCGGGTGTTTACAATGAGCAGTTCTTC; abundance: .; j_gene: TRBJ2-1; v_gene: TRBV6-5; d_gene: TRBD2
CDR3aa: CASRLTGSSYNEQFF; CDR3nt: TGTGCCAGCAGGTTGACAGGGAGCTCCTACAATGAGCAGTTCTTC; abundance: few; j_gene: TRBJ2-1; v_gene: TRBV7-9; d_gene: TRBD1
CDR3aa: CASSDGGLAYEQYF; CDR3nt: TGTGCCAGCAGTGATGGGGGACTAGCGTACGAGCAGTACTTC; abundance: .; j_gene: TRBJ2-7; v_gene: TRBV7-8; d_gene: TRBD2
CDR3aa: CASSGNGLYF; CDR3nt: TGTGCCAGCTCTGGAAACGGTCTGTACTTC; abundance: .; j_gene: TRBJ2-7; v_gene: TRBV5-8; d_gene: .
CDR3aa: CASAGGLANYGYTF; CDR3nt: TGTGCCAGCGCTGGGGGCCTCGCTAACTATGGCTACACCTTC; abundance: .; j_gene: TRBJ1-2; v_gene: TRBV6-5; d_gene: .
CDR3aa: CASRGAGTTGYGYTF; CDR3nt: TGTGCCAGCAGAGGGGCCGGGACAACCGGCTATGGCTACACCTTC; abundance: .; j_gene: TRBJ1-2; v_gene: TRBV6-1; d_gene: .
CDR3aa: CAWSEGTNTEAFF; CDR3nt: TGTGCCTGGAGTGAGGGTACGAACACTGAAGCTTTCTTT; abundance: .; j_gene: TRBJ1-1; v_gene: TRBV30; d_gene: .
CDR3aa: CASSLLLKNEKLFF; CDR3nt: TGTGCCAGCAGCTTGTTACTAAAAAATGAAAAACTGTTTTTT; abundance: .; j_gene: TRBJ1-4; v_gene: TRBV5-4; d_gene: .
CDR3aa: CAISTSGGYNEQFF; CDR3nt: TGTGCCATCAGCACTAGCGGGGGTTACAATGAGCAGTTCTTC; abundance: .; j_gene: TRBJ2-1; v_gene: TRBV10-3; d_gene: TRBD2
CDR3aa: CASSQDNTGRGTQYF; CDR3nt: TGCGCCAGCAGCCAAGATAACACCGGGAGGGGGACCCAGTACTTC; abundance: .; j_gene: TRBJ2-5; v_gene: TRBV4-1; d_gene: TRBD2
CDR3aa: CASSSLAGVSYNEQFF; CDR3nt: TGTGCCAGCAGTTCACTAGCGGGAGTCTCCTACAATGAGCAGTTCTTC; abundance: .; j_gene: TRBJ2-1; v_gene: TRBV2; d_gene: TRBD2
CDR3aa: CASSLGTAQGAYGYTF; CDR3nt: TGCGCCAGCAGCCTGGGGACAGCCCAGGGGGCCTATGGCTACACCTTC; abundance: few; j_gene: TRBJ1-2; v_gene: TRBV4-3; d_gene: TRBD1
CDR3aa: CASSQELRGAKNIQYF; CDR3nt: TGCGCCAGCAGCCAAGAATTAAGGGGGGCCAAAAACATTCAGTACTTC; abundance: .; j_gene: TRBJ2-4; v_gene: TRBV4-1; d_gene: .
CDR3aa: CASSEFQGTTEAFF; CDR3nt: TGCGCCAGCAGTGAATTTCAGGGTACCACTGAAGCTTTCTTT; abundance: .; j_gene: TRBJ1-1; v_gene: TRBV10-2; d_gene: .
CDR3aa: CASRAPGQPEAFF; CDR3nt: TGTGCCAGTAGGGCTCCCGGACAACCTGAAGCTTTCTTT; abundance: .; j_gene: TRBJ1-1; v_gene: TRBV19; d_gene: .
CDR3aa: CASSLGLGAYEQYF; CDR3nt: TGTGCCAGCAGCTTAGGCCTAGGGGCCTACGAGCAGTACTTC; abundance: .; j_gene: TRBJ2-7; v_gene: TRBV7-2; d_gene: .
CDR3aa: CASSSSTKPQHF; CDR3nt: TGTGCCAGCAGTTCGAGCACGAAGCCCCAGCATTTT; abundance: once; j_gene: TRBJ1-5; v_gene: TRBV27; d_gene: .
CDR3aa: CSVGLVGRAEKTQYF; CDR3nt: TGCAGCGTTGGCCTTGTCGGGAGGGCCGAAAAGACCCAGTACTTC; abundance: few; j_gene: TRBJ2-5; v_gene: TRBV29-1; d_gene: TRBD2
CDR3aa: CASSLGRASNYGYTF; CDR3nt: TGTGCCAGCAGCTTAGGCAGGGCCTCTAACTATGGCTACACCTTC; abundance: .; j_gene: TRBJ1-2; v_gene: TRBV7-2; d_gene: .
CDR3aa: CSARTVNEKLFF; CDR3nt: TGCAGCGCCCGGACAGTTAATGAAAAACTGTTTTTT; abundance: few; j_gene: TRBJ1-4; v_gene: TRBV29-1; d_gene: .
CDR3aa: CASSRGQGSLEAFF; CDR3nt: TGTGCCAGCAGCCGAGGACAGGGGAGTCTTGAAGCTTTCTTT; abundance: .; j_gene: TRBJ1-1; v_gene: TRBV6-6; d_gene: TRBD1
CDR3aa: CASSFPLRGHEAFF; CDR3nt: TGTGCCAGCAGCTTCCCTCTGCGGGGGCATGAAGCTTTCTTT; abundance: .; j_gene: TRBJ1-1; v_gene: TRBV7-2; d_gene: .
CDR3aa: CASSLVQGDGYTF; CDR3nt: TGTGCCAGCAGCTTGGTGCAGGGCGATGGCTACACCTTC; abundance: .; j_gene: TRBJ1-2; v_gene: TRBV7-9; d_gene: .
CDR3aa: CASSQESGGAYEQYF; CDR3nt: TGCGCCAGCAGCCAAGAATCCGGGGGGGCCTACGAGCAGTACTTC; abundance: .; j_gene: TRBJ2-7; v_gene: TRBV4-3; d_gene: TRBD2
CDR3aa: CASSPRRLDNEKLFF; CDR3nt: TGCGCCAGCAGCCCCCGGCGACTCGATAATGAAAAACTGTTTTTT; abundance: .; j_gene: TRBJ1-4; v_gene: TRBV4-1; d_gene: .
CDR3aa: CSVGVRQGVFGYTF; CDR3nt: TGCAGCGTTGGAGTTAGACAGGGGGTATTCGGCTACACCTTC; abundance: .; j_gene: TRBJ1-2; v_gene: TRBV29-1; d_gene: TRBD1
CDR3aa: CASSLDGSFPYEQYF; CDR3nt: TGTGCCAGCAGCTTGGACGGAAGCTTCCCCTACGAGCAGTACTTC; abundance: .; j_gene: TRBJ2-7; v_gene: TRBV5-4; d_gene: .
CDR3aa: CAMGRGENEQFF; CDR3nt: TGTGCCATGGGGCGGGGGGAGAATGAGCAGTTCTTC; abundance: .; j_gene: TRBJ2-1; v_gene: TRBV10-3; d_gene: TRBD2
CDR3aa: CASSQDPGRNTEAFF; CDR3nt: TGTGCCAGCAGCCAAGATCCCGGGAGGAACACTGAAGCTTTCTTT; abundance: .; j_gene: TRBJ1-1; v_gene: TRBV4-2; d_gene: .